A selection of T cell receptor beta chains follows, all from one sample in a study of blood T cell repertoires in COVID-19. Repertoires were generated with immunoSEQ multiplex PCR, while TCRdb's copy carries only in-frame clones and drops some. Here the sample spans a few hundred thousand clones, around 87% being singletons. The sequenced sample was peripheral blood. The source of these receptors is a man aged 55 to 70 who had recovered from COVID-19. Both conserved end residues are part of each CDR3. Fields, in order: J gene, V gene, D gene, clone size, CDR3 protein, CDR3 DNA. A D gene is named only where the DNA matches it firmly. Part of the rows lack a size; the others show once, few, many or a class for expanded clones.

TRBJ1-3 TRBV30 NA NA CAWEKKGSGNTIYF TGTGCCTGGGAAAAGAAGGGGTCGGGAAACACCATATATTTT
TRBJ1-1 TRBV6-5 NA NA CASSYQVRSYTEAFF TGTGCCAGCAGTTACCAAGTGAGATCCTACACTGAAGCTTTCTTT
TRBJ1-1 TRBV5-1 NA NA CASSPQGYTEAFF TGCGCCAGCAGCCCCCAGGGTTACACTGAAGCTTTCTTT
TRBJ1-1 TRBV6-6 TRBD1 NA CASTTGVSPEAFF TGTGCCAGCACTACAGGGGTAAGCCCTGAAGCTTTCTTT
TRBJ2-1 TRBV6-5 NA NA CAVQGSEQFF TGTGCCGTACAGGGCTCCGAGCAGTTCTTC
TRBJ2-1 TRBV5-1 TRBD2 NA CASSLARGLAGQSGAYNEQFF TGCGCCAGCAGCTTGGCCAGGGGACTAGCGGGACAAAGTGGGGCCTACAATGAGCAGTTCTTC
TRBJ1-5 TRBV28 NA NA CASSLYSGGASQPQHF TGTGCCAGCAGTTTATATTCAGGCGGGGCGAGTCAGCCCCAGCATTTT
TRBJ1-1 TRBV30 TRBD1 NA CAGGTVPMNTEAFF TGTGCCGGGGGGACAGTACCTATGAACACTGAAGCTTTCTTT
TRBJ1-1 TRBV7-3 NA NA CASGQGPNTEAFF TGTGCCAGCGGCCAGGGGCCAAACACTGAAGCTTTCTTT
TRBJ2-3 TRBV7-9 NA once CASSLASFVTDTQYF TGTGCCAGCAGCTTAGCTAGCTTTGTGACAGATACGCAGTATTTT
TRBJ1-6 TRBV28 TRBD1 NA CASSTGGKDSPLHF TGTGCCAGCAGCACAGGGGGTAAGGATTCACCCCTCCACTTT
TRBJ2-7 TRBV19 NA NA CASSNLAYEQYF TGTGCCAGTAGTAACTTAGCCTACGAGCAGTACTTC
TRBJ1-1 TRBV28 NA NA CASSDYPGGAFF TGTGCCAGCAGCGACTATCCCGGCGGAGCTTTCTTT
TRBJ2-2 TRBV3-1/TRBV3-2 NA NA CASRVDPGLRPGELFF TGTGCCAGCAGGGTAGATCCGGGACTTCGACCCGGGGAGCTGTTTTTT
TRBJ2-7 TRBV6-5 TRBD1 few CASTAGTGVSEQYF TGTGCCAGCACAGCCGGGACAGGGGTGTCCGAGCAGTACTTC
TRBJ2-5 TRBV7-2 TRBD1 NA CASSRRPGTVGAETQYF TGTGCCAGCAGCCGTCGACCAGGGACAGTTGGGGCAGAGACCCAGTACTTC
TRBJ1-2 TRBV6-2/TRBV6-3 TRBD1 once CASSDRVETSGYTF TGTGCCAGCAGTGACAGGGTAGAAACGAGTGGCTACACCTTC
TRBJ2-2 TRBV5-6 TRBD1 once CASSLRGRYPGELFF TGTGCCAGCAGCTTAAGGGGGCGGTATCCCGGGGAGCTGTTTTTT
TRBJ1-1 TRBV12-3/TRBV12-4 NA NA CASSSYRIGAFF TGTGCCAGCAGTTCTTACAGGATAGGAGCTTTCTTT
TRBJ2-7 TRBV24-1 NA NA CATSRQGGEQYF TGTGCCACCAGTAGGCAGGGGGGAGAGCAGTACTTC
TRBJ2-6 TRBV9 NA NA CASSASGSGANVLTF TGTGCCAGCAGCGCTTCAGGCTCTGGGGCCAACGTCCTGACTTTC
TRBJ1-2 TRBV29-1 NA once CSVAGRGVDGYTF TGCAGCGTTGCGGGCAGGGGCGTCGATGGCTACACCTTC
TRBJ1-2 TRBV24-1 TRBD1 NA CATSGDGQGKGGYGYTF TGTGCCACCAGTGGGGACGGACAGGGCAAAGGGGGGTATGGCTACACCTTC
TRBJ1-1 TRBV6-4 NA few CASSYLQNTEAFF TGTGCCAGCAGTTACTTACAGAACACTGAAGCTTTCTTT
TRBJ2-1 TRBV12-5 NA NA CASSLGSPGEQFF TGTGCTAGTTCCCTAGGCTCGCCTGGAGAGCAGTTCTTC
TRBJ1-6 TRBV7-9 NA NA CASSLGRGTDSPLHF TGTGCCAGCAGCTTAGGGCGGGGGACGGATTCACCCCTCCACTTT
TRBJ2-2 TRBV5-1 TRBD2 NA CASRLAGPPPPPNTGELFF TGCGCCAGCAGACTAGCGGGACCCCCTCCCCCCCCGAACACCGGGGAGCTGTTTTTT
TRBJ1-2 TRBV18 NA NA CASSPEGYFYGYTF TGTGCCAGCTCACCGGAGGGGTACTTCTATGGCTACACCTTC
TRBJ1-4 TRBV30 NA NA CAWSVRGQWAEKLFF TGTGCCTGGAGTGTAAGAGGACAGTGGGCTGAAAAACTGTTTTTT
TRBJ1-1 TRBV9 NA NA CASSVGVQGNTEAFF TGTGCCAGCAGCGTAGGTGTTCAGGGGAACACTGAAGCTTTCTTT
TRBJ2-1 TRBV24-1 TRBD2 few CATSDSGLAGYSDEQFF TGTGCCACCAGTGACTCGGGACTAGCGGGTTATTCGGATGAGCAGTTCTTC
TRBJ1-3 TRBV5-1 TRBD1 NA CASSFTGDSGNTIYF TGCGCCAGCAGCTTCACAGGGGACTCTGGAAACACCATATATTTT
TRBJ1-2 TRBV6-4 TRBD1 NA CASSDRDRHGYTF TGTGCCAGCAGTGACAGGGACAGACATGGCTACACCTTC
TRBJ2-2 TRBV19 TRBD1 NA CASRRDRGTGELFF TGTGCCAGTAGAAGGGACAGGGGCACCGGGGAGCTGTTTTTT
TRBJ2-7 TRBV5-4 TRBD2 NA CASSPSRALAGTYEQYF TGTGCCAGCAGCCCTTCCCGGGCACTAGCGGGAACCTACGAGCAGTACTTC
TRBJ1-1 TRBV25-1 NA NA CASSKSGGNTEAFF TGTGCCAGCAGTAAGTCCGGAGGTAACACTGAAGCTTTCTTT
TRBJ2-1 TRBV7-2 TRBD2 NA CASSLGNLAGGTYNEQFF TGTGCCAGCAGCTTAGGGAACCTAGCGGGGGGAACCTACAATGAGCAGTTCTTC
TRBJ2-5 TRBV2 NA NA CASSGMGPRETQYF TGTGCCAGCAGTGGAATGGGGCCGCGAGAGACCCAGTACTTC
TRBJ2-7 TRBV6-5 NA NA CASTWEWTSYEQYF TGTGCCAGCACCTGGGAGTGGACCTCCTACGAGCAGTACTTC
TRBJ2-3 TRBV18 NA NA CASSPRQGIRQGTDTQYF TGTGCCAGCTCACCCCGTCAGGGTATAAGGCAGGGCACAGATACGCAGTATTTT
TRBJ2-7 TRBV4-1 TRBD2 few CASSPKKTSGDWEQYF TGCGCCAGCAGCCCCAAGAAGACTAGCGGGGACTGGGAGCAGTACTTC
TRBJ1-3 TRBV9 NA NA CASSPQEPAGNTIYF TGTGCCAGCAGCCCCCAAGAACCAGCTGGAAACACCATATATTTT
TRBJ2-7 TRBV7-3 NA NA CASSLNSQPSYEQYF TGTGCCAGCAGCTTAAACAGCCAACCCTCCTACGAGCAGTACTTC
TRBJ2-3 TRBV7-3 TRBD2 NA CASSLRSGGGLADTQYF TGTGCCAGCAGCTTAAGGTCCGGCGGGGGGCTCGCAGATACGCAGTATTTT
TRBJ2-2 TRBV3-1/TRBV3-2 TRBD2 NA CASSQEAGGSTGELFF TGTGCCAGCAGCCAAGAAGCGGGAGGGAGCACCGGGGAGCTGTTTTTT
TRBJ1-2 TRBV30 TRBD1 NA CACRAGGEGNYGYTF TGTGCCTGCCGGGCAGGGGGCGAGGGCAACTATGGCTACACCTTC
TRBJ1-3 TRBV5-4 TRBD1 few CASSLGTGGNTIYF TGTGCCAGCAGCTTGGGGACAGGGGGGAACACCATATATTTT